Listed here are 20 T cell receptor beta chains from one sample, sequenced in a study of blood T cell repertoires in COVID-19. Here immunoSEQ multiplex PCR was the method, and the copy in TCRdb shows in-frame clones only, minus some. The repertoire includes tens of thousands of clones, about 80% of them detected once, and 3.5% sits in the top ten. Sequencing input: peripheral blood. The receptor source for this set is a man in his sixties with acute or convalescent COVID-19.

This CDR3 is CASSLTPPDTQYF. Here the CDR3 DNA reads TGCGCCAGCAGCTTGACTCCCCCAGATACGCAGTATTTT. The chain combines TRBV5-1 with TRBJ2-3; D remains unclear. The CDR3 totals 13 residues. Trimming took 1 base from V and 4 from J, leaving 7 bases between them. Germline CDR1 SGHRS, CDR2 YFSETQ.

The CDR3 DNA reads TGCAGCTCCGGACTTGGGGACACTGAAGCTTTCTTT. Translating gives CSSGLGDTEAFF. J is TRBJ1-1 and V is TRBV29-1; D remains ambiguous. The germline CDR1 and CDR2 sequences are SQVTM and ANQGSEA. V was trimmed by 8 bases and J by 3 bases, leaving 13 bases between them. The CDR3 spans 12 residues.

The V gene is TRBV5-1, the J gene TRBJ1-4, with TRBD1 matching 9 bases. V gave up 0 bases and J gave up 8 bases; unmatched junction bases: 2. Germline CDR1 SGHRS, CDR2 YFSETQ. The CDR3 loop spans 14 amino acids. The CDR3 nucleotides are TGCGCCAGCAGCTTGGGACAGGGGGACGAAAAACTGTTTTTT. This codes for CASSLGQGDEKLFF.

This clone occurred once. The chain employs TRBV19 and TRBJ1-5; D is ambiguous. Germline V gene data show CDR1 as LNHDA and CDR2 as SQIVND (reference sequence). V lost 3 bases and J lost 0, with 12 bases in between. This CDR3 has 16 residues. The chain's CDR3 is CASSIRGDGSNQPQHF. CDR3 DNA sequence: TGTGCCAGTAGTATTCGAGGAGACGGTAGCAATCAGCCCCAGCATTTT. Complete variable domain (other parts from reference TRBV19 and TRBJ1-5): DGGITQSPKYLFRKEGQNVTLSCEQNLNHDAMYWYRQDPGQGLRLIYYSQIVNDFQKGDIAEGYSVSREKKESFPLTVTSAQKNPTAFYLCASSIRGDGSNQPQHFGDGTRLSIL.

V is TRBV6-1 and J is TRBJ2-7; D ambiguous. Germline V lookup: CDR1 MNHNS, CDR2 SASEGT. Trimming took off 1 base at V and 5 bases at J, with 12 bases between the two ends. The CDR3 loop spans 14 amino acids. CDR3 in amino acids: CASSEVATADEQYF. Here the CDR3 DNA reads TGTGCCAGCAGTGAAGTAGCCACGGCGGACGAGCAGTACTTC.

The chain couples TRBV6-6 to TRBJ2-7; D gene ambiguous. V was cut by 2 bases and J by 5 bases, with 10 bases left in between. The CDR3 is 13 amino acids. Germline V gene lookup returns CDR1 MNHNY and CDR2 SVGAGI (reference sequence). The CDR3 coding sequence is TGTGCCAGCAGTTACCGAGAGTTCGACGAGCAGTACTTC. Amino acid sequence: CASSYREFDEQYF.

The chain employs TRBV7-3 and TRBJ2-3; 12 positions match TRBD2. CDR3 length equals 16 residues. V dropped 5 bases and J dropped 8; count of bases not matched to a gene: 11. Per the germline V gene, CDR1 is SGHTA and CDR2 is FQGTGA. The CDR3 region has the DNA TGTGCCAGCAGCCCCCCGACTAGCGGGAGTGGGGGTACGCAGTATTTT. Encoded protein: CASSPPTSGSGGTQYF.

The count of this clone is one. The chain combines TRBV9 with TRBJ1-4; 10 nucleotides align to TRBD1. The CDR3 loop spans 15 amino acids. Germline trimming cut 9 bases from V and 5 bases from J; bases unmatched to any gene: 10. Germline loops: CDR1 SGDLS, CDR2 YYNGEE. The CDR3 loop is CAISRDRGLNEKLFF. CDR3 nucleotides: TGTGCCATTTCCCGGGACAGGGGCCTAAATGAAAAACTGTTTTTT.

This clone appeared a single time. The chain carries TRBV2 and TRBJ2-5; 7 bases are shared with TRBD1. This CDR3 contains 13 residues. Looked up from germline, CDR1 is SNHLY and CDR2 is FYNNEI. V was clipped by 7 bases and J by 2 bases; unmatched bases: 4. The CDR3 bases are TGTGCCAGCAAGACAGGGAATCAAGAGACCCAGTACTTC. Residues: CASKTGNQETQYF.

V gene TRBV7-8 combines with J gene TRBJ1-1; the match to TRBD1 covers 10 bases. The CDR3 has 19 residues. The germline gives CDR1 SGHVS, CDR2 FQNEAQ. V was clipped by 5 bases and J by 1 base; unmatched bases: 16. CDR3 bases: TGTGCCAGCAGCGCCCGTCCCGGGACAGGGGCGATAAGGAACACTGAAGCTTTCTTT. Encoded protein: CASSARPGTGAIRNTEAFF.

This chain connects TRBV10-3 to TRBJ1-3; D unresolved. Germline V gene sequence: CDR1 ENHRY, CDR2 SYGVKD. This CDR3 is 16 amino acids long. V was cut by 6 bases and J by 0 bases, with 15 bases left in between. The CDR3, as DNA: TGTGCCATCAGCAAACGCACCCAGGACTCTGGAAACACCATATATTTT. Its translation is CAISKRTQDSGNTIYF.

A few counts support this clone. V is TRBV3-1 (or the pseudogene TRBV3-2) and J is TRBJ1-4, with D unclear. Germline assignment: CDR1 LGHDT and CDR2 YNNKEL (reference sequence). The CDR3 length is 13 residues. V dropped 4 bases and J dropped 5 bases, with 8 bases sitting between them. The CDR3 reads CASSLFSNEKLFF. The CDR3, as DNA: TGTGCCAGCAGCCTCTTCTCCAATGAAAAACTGTTTTTT.

The V and J genes are TRBV7-9 and TRBJ2-5, with TRBD2 as a possible D gene (5 bases). Deletions cut 5 bases from V and 5 bases from J, with 24 bases between. The CDR3 runs to 17 residues. Germline V gene sequence: CDR1 SEHNR, CDR2 FQNEAQ (reference sequence). CDR3 residues: CASSRPEGRSLGETQYF. The CDR3 bases are TGTGCCAGCAGCAGGCCCGAGGGCAGGTCTTTAGGGGAGACCCAGTACTTC.

V is TRBV6-6 and J is TRBJ1-5; no reliable D call. CDR3 length equals 15 residues. Trimming took 7 bases from V and 1 from J, leaving 14 bases between them. CDR1 MNHNY and CDR2 SVGAGI come from the germline V gene (reference sequence). CDR3 coding DNA: TGTGCCAGCACTTCGGGTAGGATGAGCAATCAGCCCCAGCATTTT. This gives the protein CASTSGRMSNQPQHF.

The CDR3 DNA reads as TGTGCCAGTAGTATAAGGGGACTAGCGATCCAAATTCCGAAAACGCAGTATTTT. Translation: CASSIRGLAIQIPKTQYF. This sequence joins TRBV19 and TRBJ2-3; 10 positions agree with TRBD2. Germline trimming cut 2 bases from V and 9 bases from J; bases unmatched to any gene: 17. Germline V lookup: CDR1 LNHDA, CDR2 SQIVND (reference sequence). The CDR3 covers 18 residues.

This rearrangement joins TRBV10-3 to TRBJ2-6; 10 positions match TRBD1. CDR1 and CDR2 (germline): ENHRY, SYGVKD. With V trimmed by 4 bases and J by 0 bases, 9 bases remained unmatched. The length of the CDR3 is 19 residues. In nucleotides, the CDR3 is TGTGCCATCAGTGCGCGGGGGACAGGGGAAATCTCTGGGGCCAACGTCCTGACTTTC. Translation gives CAISARGTGEISGANVLTF.

Only a few counts were recorded for this clone. The CDR3: CAIRPDRGRETQYF. The CDR3 DNA follows: TGTGCCATCAGGCCAGACAGGGGCCGGGAGACCCAGTACTTC. The V and J genes are TRBV10-3 and TRBJ2-5; the match to TRBD1 covers 8 bases. This CDR3 has 14 residues. V gave up 6 bases and J gave up 5 bases; unmatched junction bases: 8. Germline assignment: CDR1 ENHRY and CDR2 SYGVKD.

This rearrangement joins TRBV27 to TRBJ2-5, with 13 bases that match TRBD2. Germline-derived CDR1 and CDR2 are MNHEY and SMNVEV (reference sequence). The CDR3 runs 15 residues. The junction had 5 bases not matched to a gene; V was cut back by 6 bases and J by 4 bases. Here the CDR3 reads CASRLAGGNGETQYF. The CDR3 nucleotides are TGTGCCAGCAGACTAGCGGGAGGGAATGGAGAGACCCAGTACTTC.

In its sample, this clone was seen a few times. V gene TRBV5-1 combines with J gene TRBJ2-7; weak D call: TRBD1 (7 bases). The CDR3 extends over 15 amino acids. Germline V CDR1 and CDR2: SGHRS, YFSETQ. V was cut by 4 bases and J by 5 bases, with 19 bases left in between. The CDR3 loop reads CASSLGPGGRNEQYF. As DNA, the CDR3 is TGCGCCAGCAGCCTCGGCCCAGGGGGGAGAAACGAGCAGTACTTC.

V gene TRBV10-2 combines with J gene TRBJ1-4; 7 bases line up with TRBD1. V was clipped by 1 base and J by 0 bases; unmatched bases: 2. Germline CDR1 reads WSHSY; CDR2 reads SAAADI. This CDR3 is 16 amino acids long. CDR3 sequence reads: CASSEYRGPTNEKLFF. The CDR3 bases are TGCGCCAGCAGTGAGTACAGGGGACCAACTAATGAAAAACTGTTTTTT.